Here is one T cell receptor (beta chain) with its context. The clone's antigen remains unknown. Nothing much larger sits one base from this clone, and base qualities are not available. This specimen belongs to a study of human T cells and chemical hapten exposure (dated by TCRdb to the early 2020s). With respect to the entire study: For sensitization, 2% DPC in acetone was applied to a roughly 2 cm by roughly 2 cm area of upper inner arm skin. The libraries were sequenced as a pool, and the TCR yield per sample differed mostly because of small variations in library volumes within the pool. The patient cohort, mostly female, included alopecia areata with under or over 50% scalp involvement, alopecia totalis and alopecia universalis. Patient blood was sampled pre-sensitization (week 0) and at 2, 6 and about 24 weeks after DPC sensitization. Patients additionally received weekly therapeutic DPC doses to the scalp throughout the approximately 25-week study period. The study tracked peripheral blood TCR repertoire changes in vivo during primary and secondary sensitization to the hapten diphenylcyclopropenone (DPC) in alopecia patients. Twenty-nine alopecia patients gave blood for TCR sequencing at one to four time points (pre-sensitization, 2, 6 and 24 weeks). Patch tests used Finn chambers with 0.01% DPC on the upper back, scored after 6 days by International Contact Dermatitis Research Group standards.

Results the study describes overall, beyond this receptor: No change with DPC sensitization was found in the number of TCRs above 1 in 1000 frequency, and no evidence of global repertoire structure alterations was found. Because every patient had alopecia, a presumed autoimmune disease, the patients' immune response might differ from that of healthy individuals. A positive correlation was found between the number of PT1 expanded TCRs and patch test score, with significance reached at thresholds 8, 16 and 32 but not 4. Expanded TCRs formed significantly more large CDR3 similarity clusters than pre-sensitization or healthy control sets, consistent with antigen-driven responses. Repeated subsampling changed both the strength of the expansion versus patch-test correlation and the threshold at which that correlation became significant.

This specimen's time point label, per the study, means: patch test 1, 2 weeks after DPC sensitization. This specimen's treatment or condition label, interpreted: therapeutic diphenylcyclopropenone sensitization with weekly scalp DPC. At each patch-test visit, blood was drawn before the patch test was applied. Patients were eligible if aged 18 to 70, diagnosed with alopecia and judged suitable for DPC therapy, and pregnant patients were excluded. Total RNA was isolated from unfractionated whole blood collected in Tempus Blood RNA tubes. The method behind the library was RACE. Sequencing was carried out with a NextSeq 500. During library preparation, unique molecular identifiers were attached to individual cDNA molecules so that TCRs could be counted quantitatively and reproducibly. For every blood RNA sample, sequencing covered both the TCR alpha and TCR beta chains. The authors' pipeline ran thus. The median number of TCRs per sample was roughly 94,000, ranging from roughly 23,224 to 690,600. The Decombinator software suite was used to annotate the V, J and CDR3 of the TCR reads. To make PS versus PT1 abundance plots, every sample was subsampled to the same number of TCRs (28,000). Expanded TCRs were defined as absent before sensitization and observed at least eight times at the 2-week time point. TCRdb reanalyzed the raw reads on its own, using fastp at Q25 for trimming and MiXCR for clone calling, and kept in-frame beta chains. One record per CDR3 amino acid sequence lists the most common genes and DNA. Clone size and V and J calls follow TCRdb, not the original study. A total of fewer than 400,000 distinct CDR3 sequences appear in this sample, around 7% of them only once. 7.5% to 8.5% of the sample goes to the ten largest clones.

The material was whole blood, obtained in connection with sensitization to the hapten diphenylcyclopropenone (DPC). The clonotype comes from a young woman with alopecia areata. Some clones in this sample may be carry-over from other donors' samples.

The nucleotide sequence reads as follows: TGTGCCGGCGGACAGGTGGAAACTGAAGCTTTCTTT. It specifies CAGGQVETEAFF. This sequence uses TRBV6-1 and TRBJ1-1; a stretch of 7 junction bases matches TRBD1. The V end gives up 11 bases and the J end 5 bases, leaving 8 bases in the junction not matched to a gene. The CDR3 contains 12 residues, cysteine and phenylalanine counted. The entry retains the CDR3 DNA only, 36 bases that are in frame from base 1. CDR1 and CDR2 are drawn from the germline V gene: MNHNS, SASEGT.